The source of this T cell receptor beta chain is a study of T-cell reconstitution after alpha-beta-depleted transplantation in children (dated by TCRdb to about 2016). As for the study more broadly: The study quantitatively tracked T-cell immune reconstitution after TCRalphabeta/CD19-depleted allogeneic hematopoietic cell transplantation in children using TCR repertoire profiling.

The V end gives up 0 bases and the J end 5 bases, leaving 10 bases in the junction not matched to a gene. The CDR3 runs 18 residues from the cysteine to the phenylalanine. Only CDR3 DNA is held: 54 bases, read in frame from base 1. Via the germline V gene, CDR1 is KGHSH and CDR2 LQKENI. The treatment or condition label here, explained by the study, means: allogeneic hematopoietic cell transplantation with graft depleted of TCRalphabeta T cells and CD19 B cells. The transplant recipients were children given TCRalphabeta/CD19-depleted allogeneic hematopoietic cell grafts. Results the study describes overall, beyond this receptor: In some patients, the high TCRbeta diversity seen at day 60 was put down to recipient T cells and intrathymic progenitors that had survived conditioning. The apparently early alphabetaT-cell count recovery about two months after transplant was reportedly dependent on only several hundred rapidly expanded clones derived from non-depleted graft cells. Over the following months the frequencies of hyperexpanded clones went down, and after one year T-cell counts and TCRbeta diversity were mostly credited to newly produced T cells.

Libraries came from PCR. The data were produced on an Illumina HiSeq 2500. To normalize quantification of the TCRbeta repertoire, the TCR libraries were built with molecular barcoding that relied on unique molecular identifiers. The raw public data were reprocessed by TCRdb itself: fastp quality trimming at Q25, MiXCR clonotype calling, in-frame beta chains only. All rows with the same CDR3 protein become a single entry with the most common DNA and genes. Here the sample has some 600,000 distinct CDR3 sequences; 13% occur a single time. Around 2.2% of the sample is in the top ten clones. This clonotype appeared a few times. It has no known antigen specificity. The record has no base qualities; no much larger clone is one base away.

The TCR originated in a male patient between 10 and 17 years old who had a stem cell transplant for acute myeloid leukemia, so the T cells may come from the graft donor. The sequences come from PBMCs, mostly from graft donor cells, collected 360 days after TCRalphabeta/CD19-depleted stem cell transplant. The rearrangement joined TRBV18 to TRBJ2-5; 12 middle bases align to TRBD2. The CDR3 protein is CASSPPVLAGGSRETQYF. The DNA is TGTGCCAGCTCACCACCGGTCCTAGCGGGAGGGTCCAGGGAGACCCAGTACTTC.